Reported below is one T cell receptor beta chain. The data are from a study of blood T cell repertoires in COVID-19. About the study: Italy, Spain and the United States were the sources of the convalescent and acute COVID-19 samples.

In the study's own analysis: Estimates of nucleated cell counts were drawn from the amplification of reference gene primers. The table came from immunoSEQ multiplex PCR; TCRdb's copy has only in-frame clones and leaves some out. The V and J calls and the clone size are those of that table, but D and trimming were determined from the DNA. The table includes about 34,000 clones, roughly 85% detected once. V dropped 2 bases and J dropped 2 bases, with 12 bases sitting between them. This CDR3 has 15 amino acids. CDR1 and CDR2 (germline): SGHTA, FQGNSA. The chain links TRBV7-2 to TRBJ2-5, with a tentative D call TRBD2 (7 bases). Sequencing used peripheral blood. The receptor was derived from a human donor with acute or convalescent COVID-19. The donor label of this sample is uncertain. In DNA form, the CDR3 reads TGTGCCAGCAGCTTAACGGGGGGCGGGCAAGAGACCCAGTACTTC. Translated: CASSLTGGGQETQYF. Looking up the rest from reference TRBV7-2 and TRBJ2-5 gives the full variable domain: GAGVSQSPSNKVTEKGKDVELRCDPISGHTALYWYRQSLGQGLEFLIYFQGNSAPDKSGLPSDRFSAERTGGSVSTLTIQRTQQEDSAVYLCASSLTGGGQETQYFGPGTRLLVL.